This T cell receptor (beta chain) was sequenced for a study of technical replicates of blood from a handful of donors. Data came from immunoSEQ multiplex PCR; TCRdb stores just in-frame clones and leaves some out. Among tens of thousands of clones listed, 95% to 98% were seen once. Trimming at V came to 2 bases and at J to 10 bases, leaving 7 bases not matched to a gene. The germline gives CDR1 MNHEY, CDR2 SVGAGI. The CDR3 consists of 14 residues. J is TRBJ2-1 and V is TRBV6-5; 8 positions agree with TRBD2. Sequenced sample: T cells isolated from PBMCs. The receptor was derived from a human donor in good health. The chain's CDR3 is CASSYISGSKEQFF. The CDR3 DNA is TGTGCCAGCAGTTACATAAGCGGGAGTAAGGAGCAGTTCTTC.